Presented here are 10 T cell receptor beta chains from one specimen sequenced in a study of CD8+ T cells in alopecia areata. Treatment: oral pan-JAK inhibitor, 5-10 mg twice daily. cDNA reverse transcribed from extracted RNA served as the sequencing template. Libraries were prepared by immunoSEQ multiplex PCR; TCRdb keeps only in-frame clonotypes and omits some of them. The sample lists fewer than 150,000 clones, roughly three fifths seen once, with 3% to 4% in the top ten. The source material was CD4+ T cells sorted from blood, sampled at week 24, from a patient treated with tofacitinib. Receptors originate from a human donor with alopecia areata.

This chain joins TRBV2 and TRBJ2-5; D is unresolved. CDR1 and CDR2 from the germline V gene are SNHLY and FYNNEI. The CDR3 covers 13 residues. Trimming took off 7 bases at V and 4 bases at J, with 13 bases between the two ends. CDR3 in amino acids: CASIARVGETQYF. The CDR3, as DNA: TGTGCCAGCATCGCTCGGGTCGGAGAGACCCAGTACTTC.

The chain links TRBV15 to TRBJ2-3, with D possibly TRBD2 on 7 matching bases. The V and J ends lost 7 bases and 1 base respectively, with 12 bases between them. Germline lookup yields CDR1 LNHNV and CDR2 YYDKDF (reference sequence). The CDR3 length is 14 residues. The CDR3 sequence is CATNRGGGTDTQYF. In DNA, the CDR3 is TGTGCCACCAACCGAGGGGGGGGCACAGATACGCAGTATTTT. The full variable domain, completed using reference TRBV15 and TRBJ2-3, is DAMVIQNPRYQVTQFGKPVTLSCSQTLNHNVMYWYQQKSSQAPKLLFHYYDKDFNNEADTPDNFQSRRPNTSFCFLDIRSPGLGDTAMYLCATNRGGGTDTQYFGPGTRLTVL.

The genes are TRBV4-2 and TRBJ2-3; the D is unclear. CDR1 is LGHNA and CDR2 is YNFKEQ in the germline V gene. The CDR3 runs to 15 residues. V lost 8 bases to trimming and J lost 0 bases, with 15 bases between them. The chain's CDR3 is CASGRHPSSTDTQYF. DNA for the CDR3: TGTGCCAGCGGCCGCCACCCTTCTAGCACAGATACGCAGTATTTT.

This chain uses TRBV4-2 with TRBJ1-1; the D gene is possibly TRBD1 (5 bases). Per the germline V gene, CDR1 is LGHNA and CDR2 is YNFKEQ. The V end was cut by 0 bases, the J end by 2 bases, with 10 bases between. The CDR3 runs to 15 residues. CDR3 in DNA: TGTGCCAGCAGCCAAGACGAACAGGTCAACACTGAAGCTTTCTTT. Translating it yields CASSQDEQVNTEAFF.

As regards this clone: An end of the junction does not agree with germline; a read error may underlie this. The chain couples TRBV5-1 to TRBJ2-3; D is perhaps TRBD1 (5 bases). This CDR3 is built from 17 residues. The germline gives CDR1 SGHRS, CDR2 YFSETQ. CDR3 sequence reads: CASNLGPAAGSTDTQYF. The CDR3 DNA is TGCGCCAGCAACTTGGGTCCCGCTGCAGGGAGCACAGATACGCAGTATTTT.

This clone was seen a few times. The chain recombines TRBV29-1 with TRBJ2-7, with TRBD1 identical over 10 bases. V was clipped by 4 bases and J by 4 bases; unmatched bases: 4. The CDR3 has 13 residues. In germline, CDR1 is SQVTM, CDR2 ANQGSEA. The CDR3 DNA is TGCAGCGTTGTAGGGACAGGGGAATACGAGCAGTACTTC. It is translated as CSVVGTGEYEQYF.

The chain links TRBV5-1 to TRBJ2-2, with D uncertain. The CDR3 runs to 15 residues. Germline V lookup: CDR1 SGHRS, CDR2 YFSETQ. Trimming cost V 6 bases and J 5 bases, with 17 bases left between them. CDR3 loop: CASTYDTARTGELFF. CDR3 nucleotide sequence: TGCGCCAGCACTTATGACACGGCGAGGACCGGGGAGCTGTTTTTT. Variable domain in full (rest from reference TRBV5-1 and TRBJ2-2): KAGVTQTPRYLIKTRGQQVTLSCSPISGHRSVSWYQQTPGQGLQFLFEYFSETQRNKGNFPGRFSGRQFSNSRSEMNVSTLELGDSALYLCASTYDTARTGELFFGEGSRLTVL.

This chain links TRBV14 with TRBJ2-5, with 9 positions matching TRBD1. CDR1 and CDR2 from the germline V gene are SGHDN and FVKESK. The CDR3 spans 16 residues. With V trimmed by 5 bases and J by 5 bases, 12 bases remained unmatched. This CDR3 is CASSSLNGQGSETQYF. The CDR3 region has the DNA TGTGCCAGCAGCTCCCTAAACGGACAGGGGAGTGAGACCCAGTACTTC.

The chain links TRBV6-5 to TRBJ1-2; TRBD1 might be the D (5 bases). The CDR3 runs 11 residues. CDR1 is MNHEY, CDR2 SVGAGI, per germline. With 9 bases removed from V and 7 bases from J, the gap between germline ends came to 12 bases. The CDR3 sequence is CASGRGAGYTF. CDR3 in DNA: TGTGCCAGTGGTCGTGGGGCTGGCTACACCTTC.

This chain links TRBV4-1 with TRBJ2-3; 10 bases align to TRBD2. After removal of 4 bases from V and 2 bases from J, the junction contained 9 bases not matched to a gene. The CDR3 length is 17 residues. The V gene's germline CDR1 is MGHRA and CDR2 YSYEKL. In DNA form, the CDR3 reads TGCGCCAGCAGCCTTTCAGCGGGGGGGCGTCTCACAGATACGCAGTATTTT. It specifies CASSLSAGGRLTDTQYF.